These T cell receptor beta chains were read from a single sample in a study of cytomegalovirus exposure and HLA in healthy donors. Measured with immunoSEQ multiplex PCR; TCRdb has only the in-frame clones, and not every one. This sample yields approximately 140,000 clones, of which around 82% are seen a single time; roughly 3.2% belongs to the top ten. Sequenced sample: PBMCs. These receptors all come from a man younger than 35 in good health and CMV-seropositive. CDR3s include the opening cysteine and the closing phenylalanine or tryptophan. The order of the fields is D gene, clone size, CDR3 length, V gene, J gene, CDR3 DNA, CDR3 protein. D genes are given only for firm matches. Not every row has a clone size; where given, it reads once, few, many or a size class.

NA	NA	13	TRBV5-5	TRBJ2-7	TGTGCCAGCAGCTTTGGGCCCACCTACGAGCAGTACTTC	CASSFGPTYEQYF
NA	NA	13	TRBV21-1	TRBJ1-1	TGTGCCAGCAGCAGACAGGGTAAGCCTGAAGCTTTCTTT	CASSRQGKPEAFF
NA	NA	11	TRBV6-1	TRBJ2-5	TGTGCCGGGAGGTGGGGCGAGACCCAGTACTTC	CAGRWGETQYF
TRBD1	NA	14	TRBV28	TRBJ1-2	TGTGCCAGCAGTCTCGGACAGGGCGGCTATGGCTACACCTTC	CASSLGQGGYGYTF
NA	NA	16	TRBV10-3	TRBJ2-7	TGTGCCATCAGTGAGCTTAAGAGCTTTCCCGTCTACGAGCAGTACTTC	CAISELKSFPVYEQYF
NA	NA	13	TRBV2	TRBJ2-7	TGTGCCAGCAGGGGGGGGCAAAGGTACGAGCAGTACTTC	CASRGGQRYEQYF
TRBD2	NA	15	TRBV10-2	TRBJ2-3	TGCGCCTGCTTAGCGGGAGGATCTAGCACAGATACGCAGTATTTT	CACLAGGSSTDTQYF
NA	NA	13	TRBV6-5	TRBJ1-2	TGTGCCAGCAGTTACACCGTAGACTATGGCTACACCTTC	CASSYTVDYGYTF
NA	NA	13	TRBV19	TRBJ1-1	TGTGCCAGTAGTACGACAGGTAACACTGAAGCTTTCTTT	CASSTTGNTEAFF
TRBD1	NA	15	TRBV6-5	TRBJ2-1	TGTGCCAGCAGTTACGGGCAGGGGGCGGGCGATGAGCAGTTCTTC	CASSYGQGAGDEQFF
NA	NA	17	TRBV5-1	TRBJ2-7	TGCGCCAGCAGCTTCCGGCCTAGACAGGAAAGCTCCTACGAGCAGTACTTC	CASSFRPRQESSYEQYF
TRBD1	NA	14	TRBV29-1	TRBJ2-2	TGCAGCGCTGACGGGACAGGGGGAACCGGGGAGCTGTTTTTT	CSADGTGGTGELFF
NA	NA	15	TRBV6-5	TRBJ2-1	TGTGCCAGCAGTTCCCCTGGGGGCATGTACAATGAGCAGTTCTTC	CASSSPGGMYNEQFF
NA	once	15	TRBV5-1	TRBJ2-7	TGCGCCAGCAGCTTGGCGGGCGGGGACTCCTACGAGCAGTACTTC	CASSLAGGDSYEQYF
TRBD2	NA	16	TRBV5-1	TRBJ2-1	TGCGCCAGCAGCTTCCAAGCGGGAGCGAGATACAATGAGCAGTTCTTC	CASSFQAGARYNEQFF
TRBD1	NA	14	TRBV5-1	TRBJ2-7	TGCGCCAGCAGCTTGGGGGCAGGGGGCTGGGAGCAGTACTTC	CASSLGAGGWEQYF
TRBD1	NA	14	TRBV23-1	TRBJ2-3	TGCGCCAGCATTCGACAGGGCTTCCCAGATACGCAGTATTTT	CASIRQGFPDTQYF
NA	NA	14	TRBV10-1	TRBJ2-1	TGCGCCAGCAGTGAGAACAGCCTCTACAATGAGCAGTTCTTC	CASSENSLYNEQFF
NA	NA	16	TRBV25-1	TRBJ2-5	TGTGCCAGCAGTGATGGGGGGGGCGCGGCCCAAGAGACCCAGTACTTC	CASSDGGGAAQETQYF
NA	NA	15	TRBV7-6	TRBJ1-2	TGTGCCAGCAGCTTAGATACAGGAGAGGAGGGGGGCTACACCTTC	CASSLDTGEEGGYTF
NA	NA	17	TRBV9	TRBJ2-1	TGTGCCAGCAGCGTGGGTCCGGGAGGGGGCCTCTACAATGAGCAGTTCTTC	CASSVGPGGGLYNEQFF
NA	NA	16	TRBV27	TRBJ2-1	TGTGCCAGCAGTTTATCCTGGTCGAGCTCCTACAATGAGCAGTTCTTC	CASSLSWSSSYNEQFF
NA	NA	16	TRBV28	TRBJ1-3	TGTGCCAGCAGTCCGTCTCGGGGGGCTGTTGGAAACACCATATATTTT	CASSPSRGAVGNTIYF
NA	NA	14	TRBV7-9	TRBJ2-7	TGTGCCAGCAGCTTAGAGAGCGGAAACTACGAGCAGTACTTC	CASSLESGNYEQYF
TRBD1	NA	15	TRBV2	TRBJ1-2	TGTGCCAGCAGGTGGGACGGGGACAGTAACTATGGCTACACCTTC	CASRWDGDSNYGYTF
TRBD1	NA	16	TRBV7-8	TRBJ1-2	TGTGCCAGCAGCCCATCGGACAGGGCGGATGACTATGGCTACACCTTC	CASSPSDRADDYGYTF
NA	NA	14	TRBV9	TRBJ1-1	TGTGCCAGCAGCGTAGACGGGGGAAACACTGAAGCTTTCTTT	CASSVDGGNTEAFF
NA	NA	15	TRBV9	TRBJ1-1	TGTGCCAGCAGCTCTGGAGGACCGTTGAACACTGAAGCTTTCTTT	CASSSGGPLNTEAFF
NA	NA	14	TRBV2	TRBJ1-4	TGTGCCAGCAGTGAGAGGCGGATTAATGAAAAACTGTTTTTT	CASSERRINEKLFF
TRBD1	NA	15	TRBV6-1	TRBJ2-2	TGTGCCAGCAGTCGGGACAGGGCGAACACCGGGGAGCTGTTTTTT	CASSRDRANTGELFF
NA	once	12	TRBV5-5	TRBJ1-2	TGTGCCACCCTGGGACTAAACTATGGCTACACCTTC	CATLGLNYGYTF
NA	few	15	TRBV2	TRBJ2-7	TGTGCCAGCAGGGAGGAGAAAGTCACCTCGGGGGAGCAGTACTTC	CASREEKVTSGEQYF
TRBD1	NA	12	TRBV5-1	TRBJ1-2	TGCGCCAGCAGCTTCCAACAGGGGGGCTACACCTTC	CASSFQQGGYTF
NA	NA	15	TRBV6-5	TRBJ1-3	TGTGCCAGCAGTTACCTAGGTGCTTCTGGAAACACCATATATTTT	CASSYLGASGNTIYF
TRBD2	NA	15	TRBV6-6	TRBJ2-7	TGTGCCAGCAGTTACGGGGGGGGACGGACCTACGAGCAGTACTTC	CASSYGGGRTYEQYF
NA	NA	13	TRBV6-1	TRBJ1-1	TGTGCCAGCAGTGAAACTCTGAACACTGAAGCTTTCTTT	CASSETLNTEAFF
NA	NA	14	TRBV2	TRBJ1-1	TGTGCCAGCAGCAACAATTTAATGAACACTGAAGCTTTCTTT	CASSNNLMNTEAFF
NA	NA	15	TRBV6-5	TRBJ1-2	TGTGCCAGCAGCATTCGGGGGGCGGCTATATTGGGCTACACCTTC	CASSIRGAAILGYTF
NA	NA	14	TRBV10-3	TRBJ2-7	TGTGCCATCAGTGCCCCGGGACAAGCCTACGAGCAGTACTTC	CAISAPGQAYEQYF
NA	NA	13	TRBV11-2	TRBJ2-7	TGTGCCAGCAGCTTTCCGGGGACCTACGAGCAGTACTTC	CASSFPGTYEQYF
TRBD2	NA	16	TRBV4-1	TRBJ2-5	TGCGCCAGCAGCCAAGGGCTAGCGGGGAAGAAAGAGACCCAGTACTTC	CASSQGLAGKKETQYF
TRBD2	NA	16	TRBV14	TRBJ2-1	TGTGCCAGCAGCCGACGACTAGCGGAGCTGTACAATGAGCAGTTCTTC	CASSRRLAELYNEQFF
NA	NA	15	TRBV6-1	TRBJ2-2	TGTGCCAGCAGTGAAGCGAACAGGGTAACCGGGGAGCTGTTTTTT	CASSEANRVTGELFF
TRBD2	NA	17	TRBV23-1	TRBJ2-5	TGCGCCAGCAGTCAAAACGGACTAGCGGGAGATGAGGAGACCCAGTACTTC	CASSQNGLAGDEETQYF
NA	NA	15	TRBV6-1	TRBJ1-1	TGTGCCACCAGCCGAGGTTCGACCCAAAACACTGAAGCTTTCTTT	CATSRGSTQNTEAFF
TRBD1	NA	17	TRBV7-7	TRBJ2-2	TGTGCTAGCAGCTCCTCGACCAACAGGGGAGTCACCGGGGAGCTGTTTTTT	CASSSSTNRGVTGELFF
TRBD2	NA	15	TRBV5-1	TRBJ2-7	TGCGCCAGCAGTCAACAGCTAGCGGGTTTTGACGAGCAGTACTTC	CASSQQLAGFDEQYF
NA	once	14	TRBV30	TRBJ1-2	TGTGCCTGGAGGCGTATTGGGGAGGGCTATGGCTACACCTTC	CAWRRIGEGYGYTF
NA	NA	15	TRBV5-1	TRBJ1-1	TGCGCCAGCAGCTTGCATAGCCAGCCGAACACTGAAGCTTTCTTT	CASSLHSQPNTEAFF
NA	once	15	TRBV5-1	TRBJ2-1	TGCGCCAGCAGCTTTTATCGGTCAGGGATCAATGAGCAGTTCTTC	CASSFYRSGINEQFF
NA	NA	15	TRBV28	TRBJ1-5	TGTGCCAGCAGTTTTATAAGCGAGGGCAATCAGCCCCAGCATTTT	CASSFISEGNQPQHF
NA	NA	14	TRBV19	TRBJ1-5	TGTGCCAGTAGAGGACAGAGTGTAGGGCAGCCCCAGCATTTT	CASRGQSVGQPQHF
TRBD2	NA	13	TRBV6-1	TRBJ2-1	TGTGCCAGCGGACTAGCGGTCTACAATGAGCAGTTCTTC	CASGLAVYNEQFF
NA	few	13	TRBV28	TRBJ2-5	TGTGCCAGCAGAACCGGGTCCCAAGAGACCCAGTACTTC	CASRTGSQETQYF